A single sample is the source of the 10 T cell receptor beta chains below, sequenced in a study of blood T cell repertoires in COVID-19. Method: immunoSEQ multiplex PCR; TCRdb's copy keeps in-frame clones and lacks some. The sample includes 97,000 or so clones, 70% to 90% of them seen just once. Sequencing was done on a sample of peripheral blood. Receptor source: a man aged 50 to 59 with active COVID-19.

This rearrangement joins TRBV5-1 to TRBJ1-1; 7 nucleotides match TRBD1. Trimming cost V 4 bases and J 1 base; bases outside gene matches: 10. Germline V gives CDR1 SGHRS, CDR2 YFSETQ. The CDR3 covers 16 residues. The CDR3 DNA is TGCGCCAGCAGCACAAGGGACAGCCTATCGAACACTGAAGCTTTCTTT. Translating it yields CASSTRDSLSNTEAFF.

The rearrangement joins TRBV5-6 to TRBJ1-2; 7 nucleotides match TRBD1. The CDR3 has 15 amino acids. Germline-derived CDR1 and CDR2 are SGHDT and YYEEEE. The V segment lost 0 bases and the J segment 4 bases; nucleotides outside the gene matches: 6. The CDR3 DNA follows: TGTGCCAGCAGCTTGGGGCAACAGGGGTTCTATGGCTACACCTTC. Translating it yields CASSLGQQGFYGYTF.

This chain uses TRBV5-1 with TRBJ2-1; 8 nucleotides match TRBD2. The V segment lost 4 bases and the J segment 4 bases; nucleotides outside the gene matches: 10. Germline V gene sequence: CDR1 SGHRS, CDR2 YFSETQ. This CDR3 spans 16 amino acids. The CDR3 here is CASSPIAGSLYNEQFF. CDR3 coding DNA: TGCGCCAGCAGCCCAATAGCGGGGTCTTTATACAATGAGCAGTTCTTC.

This clone occurred a few times. This chain uses TRBV27 with TRBJ1-1; perhaps TRBD1 as D (5 bases). Trimming shortened V by 5 bases and J by 4 bases, and 17 bases separated the two germline ends. The CDR3 length is 15 residues. Germline V lookup: CDR1 MNHEY, CDR2 SMNVEV (reference sequence). Here the CDR3 reads CASSPSLGVPTEAFF. Written as DNA, the CDR3 is TGTGCCAGCAGTCCCTCCCTAGGGGTGCCCACTGAAGCTTTCTTT.

The chain joins TRBV5-5 to TRBJ1-2, with TRBD1 as a possible D gene (5 bases). Germline CDR1 SGHKS, CDR2 YYEKEE (reference sequence). The CDR3 length is 13 residues. Trimming pared 4 bases from V and 8 bases from J, leaving 15 bases between. The CDR3 nucleotides read TGTGCCAGCAGCGTCTTGGAGGGGATAGGCTACACCTTC. Translating it yields CASSVLEGIGYTF.

This clone was seen a single time. This chain uses TRBV3-1 (or the pseudogene TRBV3-2) with TRBJ1-1; TRBD1 might be the D (5 bases). Germline V gene lookup returns CDR1 LGHDT and CDR2 YNNKEL (reference sequence). There are 11 residues in the CDR3. V gave up 8 bases and J gave up 5 bases, with 9 bases separating them. In DNA, the CDR3 is TGTGCCAGCCGTAGACAGACTGAAGCTTTCTTT. This gives the protein CASRRQTEAFF.

The gene calls are TRBV7-3 and TRBJ1-3, with D possibly matching TRBD1 (6 bases). This CDR3 contains 19 residues. The germline CDR1 and CDR2 sequences are SGHTA and FQGTGA. Trimming removed 5 bases at V and 4 bases at J, with 27 bases between. This chain's CDR3 is CASSTTGPGGQIGGNTIYF. The CDR3 DNA sequence: TGTGCCAGCAGCACAACAGGGCCAGGCGGTCAGATCGGCGGAAACACCATATATTTT.

The V gene is TRBV6-2 or TRBV6-3, the J gene TRBJ1-6; TRBD1 matches at 7 bases. The length of the CDR3 is 15 residues. The junction had 6 bases not matched to a gene; V was cut back by 2 bases and J by 8 bases. CDR1 MNHEY and CDR2 SVGEGT come from the germline V gene. The CDR3 is CASSYPPGGYSPLHF. DNA of the CDR3: TGTGCCAGCAGTTACCCGCCAGGGGGATATTCACCCCTCCACTTT.

V gene TRBV5-1 combines with J gene TRBJ2-2; D gene unclear. The CDR3 is 12 amino acids. Between the trimmed V and J ends, which lost 0 bases and 9 bases, there was a span of 6 bases. Germline values: CDR1 SGHRS, CDR2 YFSETQ. Here the CDR3 reads CASSLVGWELFF. CDR3 nucleotide sequence: TGCGCCAGCAGCTTGGTCGGTTGGGAGCTGTTTTTT.

This chain joins TRBV11-2 and TRBJ2-2; 11 nucleotides agree with TRBD2. Germline V gene sequence: CDR1 SGHAT, CDR2 FQNNGV. V was clipped by 3 bases and J by 4 bases; unmatched bases: 7. The CDR3 has 17 amino acids. The CDR3 protein is CASSFPSGGQSTGELFF. DNA of the CDR3: TGTGCCAGCAGCTTCCCTAGCGGGGGGCAGAGCACCGGGGAGCTGTTTTTT.